These 11 T cell receptor beta chains came from one sample sequenced in a study of cytomegalovirus exposure and HLA in healthy donors. PCR used 60 Vbeta primers and 13 Jbeta primers. The assay was immunoSEQ multiplex PCR, and TCRdb's table has in-frame clones only and misses some. The table shows some 190,000 clones, with roughly 78% occurring only once. Sequenced: PBMCs. All receptors come from a woman between 25 and 40 years old in good health and CMV-seronegative.

The gene calls are TRBV5-8 and TRBJ1-4, with D perhaps TRBD1 (6 bases). V lost 5 bases to trimming and J lost 4 bases, with 15 bases between them. Per the germline V gene, CDR1 is SGHTS and CDR2 is YDEGEE. This CDR3 contains 15 residues. The CDR3 DNA reads as TGTGCCAGCAGAGCAGGGGTTATAAATAATGAAAAACTGTTTTTT. Its protein is CASRAGVINNEKLFF.

This clone was recorded only once. The V gene is TRBV4-3, the J gene TRBJ2-1, with D possibly TRBD2 on 6 matching bases. The V gene lost 0 bases and the J gene lost 1 base, with 13 bases spanning the gap. This CDR3 region has 17 residues. CDR1 LGHNA and CDR2 YSLEER come from the germline V gene. CDR3 region: CASSQDGGWVSYNEQFF. In nucleotides, the CDR3 is TGCGCCAGCAGCCAAGATGGAGGGTGGGTGTCCTACAATGAGCAGTTCTTC.

CDR3 coding DNA: TGCGCCAGCAGCTGGTCACAACTAGCGTATGGGGGCAATGAGCAGTTCTTC. Residues: CASSWSQLAYGGNEQFF. The chain has TRBV5-1 and TRBJ2-1, with 7 bases that match TRBD2. The germline CDR1 and CDR2 sequences are SGHRS and YFSETQ. This CDR3 has 17 residues. J lost 6 bases, V lost 3 bases, and 15 bases had no gene match.

The V call is TRBV7-9, the J call TRBJ1-4; TRBD1 matches at 7 bases. The V gene end was trimmed by 3 bases and the J gene end by 5 bases; junction bases not matched to a gene: 6. The CDR3 is made up of 15 amino acids. Germline assignment: CDR1 SEHNR and CDR2 FQNEAQ (reference sequence). CDR3 sequence (DNA): TGTGCCAGCAGCTTCCTACTGGGACAGAATGAAAAACTGTTTTTT. Translating it yields CASSFLLGQNEKLFF.

The chain has TRBV9 and TRBJ1-5; D not certain. Germline V gene sequence: CDR1 SGDLS, CDR2 YYNGEE. This CDR3 has 14 amino acids. Trimming shortened V by 4 bases and J by 5 bases, and 13 bases separated the two germline ends. The CDR3 nucleotides are TGTGCCAGCAGCTCTGAGCTACTAGATCAGCCCCAGCATTTT. This encodes CASSSELLDQPQHF.

The sample holds a few counts of this clone. The CDR3 region has the DNA TGTGCCAGCAGTGAAGGTAACAGGGCGTGGGGGACGAGCAATCAGCCCCAGCATTTT. It yields the protein CASSEGNRAWGTSNQPQHF. This sequence joins TRBV6-1 and TRBJ1-5; TRBD1 might be the D (6 bases). V gave up 1 base and J gave up 1 base, with 20 bases separating them. Germline-derived CDR1 and CDR2 are MNHNS and SASEGT. The CDR3 is 19 residues long.

This rearrangement joins TRBV2 to TRBJ2-3, with a weak D call TRBD2 (6 bases). The CDR3 is made up of 15 amino acids. V dropped 3 bases and J dropped 3 bases, with 13 bases sitting between them. Germline CDR1 and CDR2: SNHLY and FYNNEI. The DNA of the CDR3 is TGTGCCAGCAGTGATTATGCGGGACGGACAGATACGCAGTATTTT. Its translation: CASSDYAGRTDTQYF.

This chain links TRBV7-2 with TRBJ1-5; a possible D gene is TRBD1 (5 bases). Germline V gene lookup returns CDR1 SGHTA and CDR2 FQGNSA. CDR3 length: 15 residues. V was trimmed by 6 bases and J by 7 bases, leaving 19 bases between them. The CDR3 nucleotides read TGTGCCAGCAGTGGGGGGATCCCGGGGTCGCAGCCCCAGCATTTT. Translated, it gives CASSGGIPGSQPQHF.

The chain is built from TRBV6-1 and TRBJ1-6; D not resolved. Trimming removed 0 bases at V and 9 bases at J, with 12 bases between. CDR1 and CDR2 (germline): MNHNS, SASEGT. CDR3 length: 15 amino acids. This CDR3 is CASSEANSRSSPLHF. The CDR3 DNA reads as TGTGCCAGCAGTGAAGCGAACAGCCGTAGTTCACCCCTCCACTTT.

This clone occurred a few times. The chain employs TRBV7-2 and TRBJ2-5; 14 bases line up with TRBD2. J gave up 6 bases and V 4 bases, and 13 bases lay outside the gene matches. This CDR3 spans 18 amino acids. The V gene's germline CDR1 is SGHTA and CDR2 FQGNSA. CDR3 DNA: TGTGCCAGCAGCTCGGGACTAGCGGGGGCCGCAGCTGATAAGACCCAGTACTTC. Translated: CASSSGLAGAAADKTQYF. Full variable domain (missing parts from reference TRBV7-2 and TRBJ2-5): GAGVSQSPSNKVTEKGKDVELRCDPISGHTALYWYRQSLGQGLEFLIYFQGNSAPDKSGLPSDRFSAERTGGSVSTLTIQRTQQEDSAVYLCASSSGLAGAAADKTQYFGPGTRLLVL.

Written as DNA, the CDR3 is TGCGCCAGCAGCCAAGAACCGGGCACAGATACGCAGTATTTT. Its translation is CASSQEPGTDTQYF. V is TRBV4-3 and J is TRBJ2-3; no clear D gene. Germline assignment: CDR1 LGHNA and CDR2 YSLEER. The CDR3 totals 14 residues. Trimming removed 0 bases from V and 1 base from J, with 5 bases in between.